This T cell receptor beta chain is from a study of blood T cell repertoires in COVID-19 (TCRdb year 2020). For the study in its entirety: Collaborator samples came from the United States, Italy and Spain and covered acute and convalescent phases of COVID-19. The material from the prospective study consisted of cDNA or gDNA derived from T cells, B-cell-depleted T cells, or PBMCs. The samples were drawn from the first 160 participants of the ongoing ImmuneRACE study and from roughly 1,300 subjects provided by 6 global collaborators. A de-identified subject ID, COVID-19 status, age in years and sex were almost always included in the sample metadata. HLA class I and class II types, where available, came from metadata supplied by the sample provider rather than from assay-based typing. Deeply sampled blood TCRbeta repertoires from subjects exposed to, actively infected with, or recovered from COVID-19 were included in the dataset. A freely available public database, intended as a resource for researchers studying the immune response to SARS-CoV-2, is where the repertoires were released. The full study reports these points: Clinical and demographic metadata were provided uncurated, with the amount varying by source and participant.

From a lookup of the germline V gene (reference sequence), CDR1 and CDR2 are MNHNY and SVGAGI. V and J are truncated by 9 bases and 1 base respectively, leaving an intervening sequence of 7 bases. There are 12 amino acids in the CDR3, from cysteine to phenylalanine inclusive. Only the CDR3 DNA stays, 36 bases, in frame from base 1. The immunoSEQ Assay, a bias-controlled multiplex PCR, was used to amplify TCRbeta CDR3 regions from genomic DNA. In the source study's methods: Nucleated cell counts per sample were estimated from amplification of reference gene primers within the assay. To quantify the absolute abundance of each unique TCRbeta CDR3 rearrangement, sequence reads were collapsed and filtered. For each sample, productive Simpson clonality was calculated as the square root of Simpson's diversity index across productive rearrangements. In its TCRdb copy, this immuneACCESS table keeps in-frame sequences only and misses some clones. Where compared with another copy, unresolved V genes explain less than half of these, and the others have no known cause. Clone size and the V and J calls come from that table; the DNA yielded D and trimming. In all, the sample holds roughly 200,000 clones, and around 79% of those were seen once. In total, the top ten clones hold 5.5% to 7% of the sample.

At one collaborating source in Seattle, patients were enrolled during active infection and were followed longitudinally through the course of disease. Collaborating institutions collected whole blood in K2EDTA tubes following their own protocols. For TCRbeta analysis, collaborators shipped samples in one of three forms: frozen whole blood, isolated PBMCs, or DNA extracted from either of those sample types. Details on this clone: The antigen it binds to is not known. Base qualities are missing; no much larger clone stands one base away.

The chain links TRBV6-6 with TRBJ1-3, with the identity of the D gene unclear. The receptor comes from a woman between 35 and 50 years old with COVID-19, enrolled during active disease. The specimen was peripheral blood. CDR3 region: CASTGSGNTIYF. The sequenced DNA is TGTGCCAGTACGGGATCTGGAAACACCATATATTTT.